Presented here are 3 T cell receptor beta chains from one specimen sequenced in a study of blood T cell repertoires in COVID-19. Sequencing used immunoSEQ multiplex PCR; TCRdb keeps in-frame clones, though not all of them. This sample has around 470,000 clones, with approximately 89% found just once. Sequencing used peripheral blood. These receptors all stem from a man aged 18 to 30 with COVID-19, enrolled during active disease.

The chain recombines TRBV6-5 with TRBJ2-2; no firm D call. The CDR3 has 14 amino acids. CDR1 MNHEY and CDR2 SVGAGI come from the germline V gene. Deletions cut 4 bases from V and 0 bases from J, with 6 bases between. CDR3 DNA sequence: TGTGCCAGCAGTTGGGCCGCGAACACCGGGGAGCTGTTTTTT. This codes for CASSWAANTGELFF.

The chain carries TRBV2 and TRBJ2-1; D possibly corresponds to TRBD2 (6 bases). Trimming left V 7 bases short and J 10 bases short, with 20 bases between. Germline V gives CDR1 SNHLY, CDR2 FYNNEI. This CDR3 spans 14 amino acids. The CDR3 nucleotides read TGTGCCAGCATGTTGACTACCGGGAGAGGGGAGCAGTTCTTC. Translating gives CASMLTTGRGEQFF.

CDR3 sequence reads: CASSSTGFGNSPLHF. CDR3 nucleotide sequence: TGTGCCAGCAGTTCAACAGGGTTCGGGAATTCACCCCTCCACTTT. J is TRBJ1-6 and V is TRBV2, with D perhaps matching TRBD1 (6 bases). With 5 bases removed from V and 7 bases from J, the gap between germline ends came to 15 bases. There are 15 residues in the CDR3. Germline assignment: CDR1 SNHLY and CDR2 FYNNEI.